This TCR beta chain was identified during a study of T cell repertoires in cytomegalovirus infection. Background on the study: Selection of CMV epitopes for the study included recently identified HLA-C-restricted and well-studied HLA-B-restricted ones. In public TCR beta signatures, there were indications of both CMV infection and matching HLA type.

Of note for this clonotype: No antigen is known for it.

From germline, CDR1 is MNHNS and CDR2 SASEGT. This CDR3 region has 16 residues. V was pared by 4 bases and J by 0 bases, with 12 bases between. Study conclusions and caveats: Individuals carrying CMV plus the relevant HLA were identified by cumulative frequency of public TCR beta families. HLA-C-restricted CMV clonotypes gave the most frequent clonotype in two of eight donors.

TCRdb redid the calling of the reads with MiXCR, one entry per CDR3 protein. This sample yields hundreds of thousands of distinct CDR3 sequences, of which under 35% are seen a single time; approximately 20% belongs to the top ten. This sequence originates from a human donor in good health (CMV status not recorded). Some clones in this sample may be carry-over from other donors' samples. This chain links TRBV6-1 with TRBJ2-2; no definite D call. This specimen consisted of cultured PBMCs, obtained from culture after CMV antigen stimulation. DNA of the CDR3: TGTGCCAGCAGTGGCGACGGGCCCCCGAACACCGGGGAGCTGTTTTTT. This encodes CASSGDGPPNTGELFF.